This T cell receptor (beta chain) is drawn from a study of shared clonotypes between healthy human individuals. Study-wide findings and caveats: Sampling covered nothing but blood. Tissue TCR repertoires likely differ from those found in blood.

Sequencing used immunoSEQ multiplex PCR; TCRdb keeps in-frame clones, though not all of them. The sample comprises millions of clones, roughly 93% of which are singletons, and about 0.39% rests with the top ten. This clone was seen more than once but under ten times. Its antigen is still unknown. Other DNA sequences in the same sample also yield this CDR3. This sequence was found in a man aged 18-30 years in good health. Some clones in this sample may be carry-over from other donors' samples. Specimen: naive CD4+ T cells from PBMCs. Subset of the sample: CD45RA+ positively selected.

The CDR3 sequence is CASSPGSSYEQYF. CDR3 DNA: TGCGCCAGCAGCCCCGGGAGCTCCTACGAGCAGTACTTC. V gene TRBV5-1 combines with J gene TRBJ2-7, with D perhaps matching TRBD2 (6 bases). The V gene lost 4 bases and the J gene lost 0 bases, with 8 bases spanning the gap. Looked up from germline, CDR1 is SGHRS and CDR2 is YFSETQ. The CDR3 has 13 amino acids.